The subject of this entry is one T cell receptor (beta chain). Primers used in a second PCR of about 6 to 11 cycles were a sample-barcoded 5' primer and a J-beta primer mix. TCRdb independently ran MiXCR on the 5' RACE reads; one entry per CDR3 protein. The sample lists 1,800,000 or so distinct CDR3 sequences; about 39% were seen once. This sample stems from a study of blood T cells in healthy people across ages. The V end lost 1 base, the J end lost 4 bases, and 8 bases lay between the germline ends. Germline lookup yields CDR1 SGHVS and CDR2 FQNEAQ. The CDR3 loop spans 14 amino acids. This chain connects TRBV7-8 to TRBJ2-1; D may be TRBD1 (5 bases). The source is a human donor in good health. The sample comprised blood. The CDR3 bases are TGTGCCAGCAGCTTAGATCCAGGGTACAATGAGCAGTTCTTC. It yields the protein CASSLDPGYNEQFF.